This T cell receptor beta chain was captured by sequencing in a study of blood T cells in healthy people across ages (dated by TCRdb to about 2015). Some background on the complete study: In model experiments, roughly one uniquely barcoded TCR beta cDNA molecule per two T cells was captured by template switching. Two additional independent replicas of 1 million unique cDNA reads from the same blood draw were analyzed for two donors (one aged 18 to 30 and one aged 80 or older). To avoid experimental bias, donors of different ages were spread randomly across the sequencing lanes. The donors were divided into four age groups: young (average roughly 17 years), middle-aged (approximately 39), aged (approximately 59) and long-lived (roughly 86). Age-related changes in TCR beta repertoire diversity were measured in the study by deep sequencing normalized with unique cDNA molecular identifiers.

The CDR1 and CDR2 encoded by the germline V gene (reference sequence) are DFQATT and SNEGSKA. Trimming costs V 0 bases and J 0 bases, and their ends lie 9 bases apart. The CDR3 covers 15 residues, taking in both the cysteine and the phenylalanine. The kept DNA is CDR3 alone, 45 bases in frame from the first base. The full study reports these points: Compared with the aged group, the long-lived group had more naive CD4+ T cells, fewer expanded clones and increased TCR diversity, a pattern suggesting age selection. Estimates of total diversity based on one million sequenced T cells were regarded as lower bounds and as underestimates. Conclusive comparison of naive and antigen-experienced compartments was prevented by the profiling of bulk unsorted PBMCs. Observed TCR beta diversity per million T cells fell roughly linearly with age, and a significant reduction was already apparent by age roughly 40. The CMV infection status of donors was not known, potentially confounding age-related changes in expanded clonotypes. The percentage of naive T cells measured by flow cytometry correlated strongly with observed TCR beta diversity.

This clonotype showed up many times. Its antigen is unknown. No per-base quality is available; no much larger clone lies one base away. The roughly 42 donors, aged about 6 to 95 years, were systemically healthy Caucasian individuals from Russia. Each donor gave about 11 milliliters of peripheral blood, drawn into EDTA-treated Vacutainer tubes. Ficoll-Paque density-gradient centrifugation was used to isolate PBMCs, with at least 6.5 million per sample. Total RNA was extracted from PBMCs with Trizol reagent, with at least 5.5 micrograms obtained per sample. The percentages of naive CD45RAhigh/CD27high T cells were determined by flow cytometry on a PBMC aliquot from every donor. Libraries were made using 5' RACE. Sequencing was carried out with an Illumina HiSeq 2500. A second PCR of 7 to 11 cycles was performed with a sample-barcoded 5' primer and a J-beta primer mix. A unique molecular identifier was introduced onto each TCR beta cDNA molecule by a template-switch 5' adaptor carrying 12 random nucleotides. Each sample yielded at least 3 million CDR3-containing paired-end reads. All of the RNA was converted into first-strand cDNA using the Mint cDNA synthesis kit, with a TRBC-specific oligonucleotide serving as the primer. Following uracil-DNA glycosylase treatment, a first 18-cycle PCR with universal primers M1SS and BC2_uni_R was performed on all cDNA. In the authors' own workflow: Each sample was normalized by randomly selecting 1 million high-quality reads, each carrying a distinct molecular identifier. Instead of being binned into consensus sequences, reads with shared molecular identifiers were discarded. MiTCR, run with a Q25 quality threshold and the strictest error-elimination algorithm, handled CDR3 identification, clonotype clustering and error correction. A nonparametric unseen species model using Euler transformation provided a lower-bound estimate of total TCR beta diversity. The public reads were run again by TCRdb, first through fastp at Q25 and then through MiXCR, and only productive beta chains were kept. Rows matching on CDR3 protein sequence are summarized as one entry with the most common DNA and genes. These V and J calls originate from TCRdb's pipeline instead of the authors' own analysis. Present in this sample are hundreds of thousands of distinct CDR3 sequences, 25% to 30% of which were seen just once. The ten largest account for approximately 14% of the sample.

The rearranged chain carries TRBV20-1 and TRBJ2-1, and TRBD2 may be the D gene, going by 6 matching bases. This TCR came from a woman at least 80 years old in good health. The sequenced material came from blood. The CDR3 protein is CSAREDGGSYNEQFF. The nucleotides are TGCAGTGCTAGAGAGGACGGGGGCTCCTACAATGAGCAGTTCTTC.